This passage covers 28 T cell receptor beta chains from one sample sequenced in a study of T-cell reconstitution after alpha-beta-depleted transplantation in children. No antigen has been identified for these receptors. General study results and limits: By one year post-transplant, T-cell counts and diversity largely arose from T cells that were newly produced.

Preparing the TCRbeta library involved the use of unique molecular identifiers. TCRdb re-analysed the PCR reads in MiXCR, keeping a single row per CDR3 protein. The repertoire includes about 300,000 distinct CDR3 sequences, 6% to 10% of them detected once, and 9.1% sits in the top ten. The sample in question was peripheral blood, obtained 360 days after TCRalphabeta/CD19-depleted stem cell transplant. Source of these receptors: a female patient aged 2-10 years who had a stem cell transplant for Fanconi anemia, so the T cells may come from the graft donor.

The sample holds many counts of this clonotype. The CDR3 DNA reads TGTGCCAGCAGTTTAAGGGGGATTAGGGGCGGCAATGAGCAGTTCTTC. Encoded protein: CASSLRGIRGGNEQFF. The chain has TRBV12-3 or TRBV12-4 and TRBJ2-1; D might be TRBD1 (6 bases). V was clipped by 2 bases and J by 6 bases, with 17 bases between them. This CDR3 comprises 16 residues.

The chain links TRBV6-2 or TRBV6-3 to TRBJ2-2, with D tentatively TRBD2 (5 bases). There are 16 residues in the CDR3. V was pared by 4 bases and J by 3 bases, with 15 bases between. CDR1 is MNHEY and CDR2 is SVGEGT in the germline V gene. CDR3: CASSSGLTWYTGELFF. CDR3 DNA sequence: TGTGCCAGCAGTTCCGGACTCACCTGGTACACCGGGGAGCTGTTTTTT.

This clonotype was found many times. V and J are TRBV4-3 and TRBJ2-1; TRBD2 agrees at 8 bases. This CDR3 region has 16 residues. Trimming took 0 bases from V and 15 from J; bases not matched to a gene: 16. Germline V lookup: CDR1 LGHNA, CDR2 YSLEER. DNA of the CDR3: TGCGCCAGCAGCCAAGATCCCCAGGAGCGGGGGCCGATTAGGTTCTTC. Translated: CASSQDPQERGPIRFF.

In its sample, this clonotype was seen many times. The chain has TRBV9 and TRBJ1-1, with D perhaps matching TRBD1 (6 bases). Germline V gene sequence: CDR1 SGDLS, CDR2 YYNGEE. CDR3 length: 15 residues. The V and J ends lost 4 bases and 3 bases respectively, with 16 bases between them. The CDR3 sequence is CASSPPLNRDTEAFF. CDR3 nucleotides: TGTGCCAGCAGCCCCCCCCTAAACAGGGACACTGAAGCTTTCTTT.

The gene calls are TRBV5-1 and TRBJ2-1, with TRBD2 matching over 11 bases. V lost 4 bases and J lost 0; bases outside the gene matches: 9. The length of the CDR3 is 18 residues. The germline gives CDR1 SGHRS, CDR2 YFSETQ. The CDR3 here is CASSNPPGLAVSYNEQFF. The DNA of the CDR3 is TGCGCCAGCAGCAACCCTCCGGGACTAGCGGTCTCCTACAATGAGCAGTTCTTC.

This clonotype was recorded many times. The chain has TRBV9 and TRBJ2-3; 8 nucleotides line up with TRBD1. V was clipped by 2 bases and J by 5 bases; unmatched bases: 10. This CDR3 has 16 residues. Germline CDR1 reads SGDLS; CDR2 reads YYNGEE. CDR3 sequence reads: CASSVSTGGALDTQYF. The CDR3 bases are TGTGCCAGCAGCGTTTCCACAGGGGGTGCCTTAGATACGCAGTATTTT.

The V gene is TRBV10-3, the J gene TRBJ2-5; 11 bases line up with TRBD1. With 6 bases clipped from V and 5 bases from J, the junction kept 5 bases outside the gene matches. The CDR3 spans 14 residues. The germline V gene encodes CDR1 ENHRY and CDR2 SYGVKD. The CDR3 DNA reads TGTGCCATCAGGGGGACAGGGGGAGGCGAGACCCAGTACTTC. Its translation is CAIRGTGGGETQYF.

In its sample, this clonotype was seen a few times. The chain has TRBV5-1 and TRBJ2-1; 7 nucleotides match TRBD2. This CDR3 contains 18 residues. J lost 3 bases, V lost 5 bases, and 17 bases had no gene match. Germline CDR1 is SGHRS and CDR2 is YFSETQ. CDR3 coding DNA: TGCGCCAGCAGTCTGGAGTGGGGCGGGAGAGCTATCTACAATGAGCAGTTCTTC. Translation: CASSLEWGGRAIYNEQFF.

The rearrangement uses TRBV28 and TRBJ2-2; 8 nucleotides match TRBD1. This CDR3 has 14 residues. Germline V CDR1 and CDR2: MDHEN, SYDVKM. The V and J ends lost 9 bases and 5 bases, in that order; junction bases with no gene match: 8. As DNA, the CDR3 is TGTGCCAGTCGGACAGGGATGAGGACCGGGGAGCTGTTTTTT. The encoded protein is CASRTGMRTGELFF.

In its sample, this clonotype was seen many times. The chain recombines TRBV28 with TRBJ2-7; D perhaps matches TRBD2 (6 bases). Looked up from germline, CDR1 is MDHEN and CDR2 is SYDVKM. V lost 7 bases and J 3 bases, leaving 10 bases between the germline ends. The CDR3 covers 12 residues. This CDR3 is CASTRSGYEQYF. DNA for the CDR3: TGTGCCAGCACCCGTAGCGGCTACGAGCAGTACTTC.

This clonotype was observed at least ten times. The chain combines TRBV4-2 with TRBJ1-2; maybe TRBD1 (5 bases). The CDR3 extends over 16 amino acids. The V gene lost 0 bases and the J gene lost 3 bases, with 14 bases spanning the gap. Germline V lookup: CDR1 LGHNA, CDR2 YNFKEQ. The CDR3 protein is CASSQDLEGMDYGYTF. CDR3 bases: TGTGCCAGCAGCCAAGATCTTGAGGGGATGGACTATGGCTACACCTTC.

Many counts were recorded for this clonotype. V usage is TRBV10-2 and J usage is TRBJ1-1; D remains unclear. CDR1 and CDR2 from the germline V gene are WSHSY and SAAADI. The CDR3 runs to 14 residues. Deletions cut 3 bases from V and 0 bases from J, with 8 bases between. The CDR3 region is CASSDHVMNTEAFF. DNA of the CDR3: TGCGCCAGCAGTGATCATGTGATGAACACTGAAGCTTTCTTT.

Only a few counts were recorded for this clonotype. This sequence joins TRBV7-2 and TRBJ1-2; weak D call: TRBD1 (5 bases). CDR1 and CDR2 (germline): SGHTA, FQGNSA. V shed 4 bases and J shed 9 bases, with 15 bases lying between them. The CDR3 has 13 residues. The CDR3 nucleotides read TGTGCCAGCAGCTCGGGACGGGGTGGGAGCTACACCTTC. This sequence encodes CASSSGRGGSYTF.

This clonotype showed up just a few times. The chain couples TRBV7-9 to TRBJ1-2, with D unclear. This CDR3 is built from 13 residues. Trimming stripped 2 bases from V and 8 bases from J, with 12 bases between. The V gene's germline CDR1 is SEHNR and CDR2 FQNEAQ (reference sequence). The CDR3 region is CASSLPGNRGYTF. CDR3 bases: TGTGCCAGCAGCTTACCGGGGAATAGGGGCTACACCTTC.

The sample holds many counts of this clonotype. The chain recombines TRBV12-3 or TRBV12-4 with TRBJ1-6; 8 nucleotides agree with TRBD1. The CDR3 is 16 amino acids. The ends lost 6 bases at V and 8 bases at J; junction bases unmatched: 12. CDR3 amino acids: CASSRGTGGGYSPLHF. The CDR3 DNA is TGTGCCAGCAGCCGAGGGACAGGTGGAGGGTATTCACCCCTCCACTTT.

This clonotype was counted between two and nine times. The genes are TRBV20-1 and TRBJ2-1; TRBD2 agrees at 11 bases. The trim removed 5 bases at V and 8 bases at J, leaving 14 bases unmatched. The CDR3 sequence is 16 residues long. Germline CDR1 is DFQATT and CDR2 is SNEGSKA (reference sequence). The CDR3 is CSAGYLIAGGPDEQFF. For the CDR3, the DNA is TGCAGTGCTGGTTACCTAATAGCGGGAGGGCCGGATGAGCAGTTCTTC.

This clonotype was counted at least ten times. The CDR3 DNA sequence: TGTGCCATCAGTGAGTTGACAGGGAGCGGAGAGACCCAGTACTTC. Amino acids: CAISELTGSGETQYF. This chain connects TRBV10-3 to TRBJ2-5, with 7 bases that match TRBD1. From germline, CDR1 is ENHRY and CDR2 SYGVKD. Trimming cost V 1 base and J 4 bases; bases outside gene matches: 6. CDR3 length: 15 amino acids.

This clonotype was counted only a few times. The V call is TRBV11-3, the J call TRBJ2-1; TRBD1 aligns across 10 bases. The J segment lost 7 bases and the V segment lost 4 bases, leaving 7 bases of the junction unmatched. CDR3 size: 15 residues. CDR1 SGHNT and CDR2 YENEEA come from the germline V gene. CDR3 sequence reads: CASSSVGQGENEQFF. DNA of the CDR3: TGTGCCAGCAGCTCAGTAGGACAGGGGGAGAATGAGCAGTTCTTC. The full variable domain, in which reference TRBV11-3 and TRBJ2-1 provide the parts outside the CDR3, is EAGVVQSPRYKIIEKKQPVAFWCNPISGHNTLYWYLQNLGQGPELLIRYENEEAVDDSQLPKDRFSAERLKGVDSTLKIQPAELGDSAVYLCASSSVGQGENEQFFGPGTRLTVL.

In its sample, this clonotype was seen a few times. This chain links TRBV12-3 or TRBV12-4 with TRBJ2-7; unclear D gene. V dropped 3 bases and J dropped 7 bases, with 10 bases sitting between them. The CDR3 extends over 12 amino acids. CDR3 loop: CASSFVGGEQYF. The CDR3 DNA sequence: TGTGCCAGCAGTTTTGTTGGTGGGGAGCAGTACTTC.

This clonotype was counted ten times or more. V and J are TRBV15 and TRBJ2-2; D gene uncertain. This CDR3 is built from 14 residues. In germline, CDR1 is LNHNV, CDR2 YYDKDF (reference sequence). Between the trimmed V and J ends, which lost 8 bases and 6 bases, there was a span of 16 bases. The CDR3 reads CATSIGNAPGELFF. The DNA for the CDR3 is TGTGCCACCTCAATCGGAAATGCACCCGGGGAGCTGTTTTTT.

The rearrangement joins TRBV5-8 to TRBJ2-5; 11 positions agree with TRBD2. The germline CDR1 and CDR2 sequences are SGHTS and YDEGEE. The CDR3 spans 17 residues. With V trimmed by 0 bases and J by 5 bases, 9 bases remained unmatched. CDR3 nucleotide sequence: TGTGCCAGCAGCTTGGCCGGTAGCGGGGGGGCCGTGGAGACCCAGTACTTC. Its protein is CASSLAGSGGAVETQYF.

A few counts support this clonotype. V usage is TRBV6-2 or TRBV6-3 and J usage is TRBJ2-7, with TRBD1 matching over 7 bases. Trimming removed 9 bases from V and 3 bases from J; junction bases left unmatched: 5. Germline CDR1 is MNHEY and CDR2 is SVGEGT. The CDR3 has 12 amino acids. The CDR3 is CARGTEGYEQYV. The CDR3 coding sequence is TGTGCCAGAGGGACAGAGGGCTACGAGCAGTACGTC.

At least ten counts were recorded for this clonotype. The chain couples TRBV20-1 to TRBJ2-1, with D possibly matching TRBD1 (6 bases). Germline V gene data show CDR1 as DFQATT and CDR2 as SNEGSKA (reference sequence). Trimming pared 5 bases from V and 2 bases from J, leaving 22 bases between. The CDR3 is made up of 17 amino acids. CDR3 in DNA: TGCAGTGCTCACTTCCTGACAGGAAAGTCGGCCTACAATGAGCAGTTCTTC. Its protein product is CSAHFLTGKSAYNEQFF.

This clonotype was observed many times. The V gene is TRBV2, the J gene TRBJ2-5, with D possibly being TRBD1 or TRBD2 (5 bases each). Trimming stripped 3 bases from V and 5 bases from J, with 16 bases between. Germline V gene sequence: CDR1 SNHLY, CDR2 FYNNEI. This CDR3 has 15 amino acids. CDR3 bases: TGTGCCAGCAGTGAGAATAGCGAGGGACCGGAGACCCAGTACTTC. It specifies CASSENSEGPETQYF.

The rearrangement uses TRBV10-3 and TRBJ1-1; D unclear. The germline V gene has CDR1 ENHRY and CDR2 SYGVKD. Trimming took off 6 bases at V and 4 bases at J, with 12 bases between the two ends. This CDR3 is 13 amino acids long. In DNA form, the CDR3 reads TGTGCCATCAGGGGTAAGGAGGGCACTGAAGCTTTCTTT. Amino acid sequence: CAIRGKEGTEAFF.

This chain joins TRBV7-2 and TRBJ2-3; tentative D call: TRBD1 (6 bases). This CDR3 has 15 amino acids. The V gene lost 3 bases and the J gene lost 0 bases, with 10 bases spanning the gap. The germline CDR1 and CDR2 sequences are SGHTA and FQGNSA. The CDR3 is CASSFWTESTDTQYF. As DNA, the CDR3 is TGTGCCAGCAGCTTCTGGACAGAGAGCACAGATACGCAGTATTTT.

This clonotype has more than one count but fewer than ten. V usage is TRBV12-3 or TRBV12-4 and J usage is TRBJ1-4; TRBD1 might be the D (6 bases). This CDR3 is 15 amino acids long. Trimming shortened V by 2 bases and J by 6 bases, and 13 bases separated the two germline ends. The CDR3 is CASSLFRGGHEKLFF. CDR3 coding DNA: TGTGCCAGCAGTTTATTCAGGGGTGGTCATGAAAAACTGTTTTTT.

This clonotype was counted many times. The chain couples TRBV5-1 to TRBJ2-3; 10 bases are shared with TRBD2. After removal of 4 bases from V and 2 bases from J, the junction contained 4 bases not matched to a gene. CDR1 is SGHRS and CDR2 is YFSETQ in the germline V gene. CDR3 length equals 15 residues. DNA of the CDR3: TGCGCCAGCAGCACCGGACTAGCGGACACAGATACGCAGTATTTT. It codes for CASSTGLADTDTQYF.